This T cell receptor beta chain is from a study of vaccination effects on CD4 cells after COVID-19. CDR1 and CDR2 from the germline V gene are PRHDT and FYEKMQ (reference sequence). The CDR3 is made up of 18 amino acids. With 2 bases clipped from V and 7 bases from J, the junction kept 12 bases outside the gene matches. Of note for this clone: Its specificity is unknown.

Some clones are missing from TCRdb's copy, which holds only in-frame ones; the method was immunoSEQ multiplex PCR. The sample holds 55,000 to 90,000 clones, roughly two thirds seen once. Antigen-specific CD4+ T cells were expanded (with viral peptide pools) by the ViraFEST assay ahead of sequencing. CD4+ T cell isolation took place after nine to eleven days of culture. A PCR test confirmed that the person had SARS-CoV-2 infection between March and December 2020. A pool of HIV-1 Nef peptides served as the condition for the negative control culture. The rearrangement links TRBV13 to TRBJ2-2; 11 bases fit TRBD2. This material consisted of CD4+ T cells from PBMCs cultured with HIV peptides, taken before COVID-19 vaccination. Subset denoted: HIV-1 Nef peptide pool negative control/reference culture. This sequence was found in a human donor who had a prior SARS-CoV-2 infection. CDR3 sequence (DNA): TGTGCCAGCAGCTTAAGGTTAGCGGGGGGGCAGATAATCGGGGAGCTGTTTTTT. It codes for CASSLRLAGGQIIGELFF.